This is a list of T cell receptor beta chains from one sample in a study of shared clonotypes between healthy human individuals. Repertoires were generated with immunoSEQ multiplex PCR, while TCRdb's copy carries only in-frame clones and drops some. The sample yields around 2.5 million clones, roughly 93% seen once. Input material: naive CD4+ T cells from PBMCs. The receptors derive from a man aged 18 to 29 in good health. Some clones in this sample may be carry-over from other donors' samples. The CDR3 runs from the conserved cysteine through the conserved F or W. The D gene is left open where the match is weak. Not all rows give a size; the values are once, few, many and, for expanded clones, a class.

cdr3_nt: TGTGCCAGCAGCAACGGACAGGGCCAAGAGACCCAGTACTTC; cdr3_aa: CASSNGQGQETQYF; d_call: TRBD1; v_call: TRBV9; j_call: TRBJ2-5; clone_size: .
cdr3_nt: TGTGCCTGGAGTGCAACTAAACAAGAGACCCAGTACTTC; cdr3_aa: CAWSATKQETQYF; d_call: .; v_call: TRBV30; j_call: TRBJ2-5; clone_size: .
cdr3_nt: TGTGCCAGCTCACCGAGTCGTTCGGAGACCCAGTACTTC; cdr3_aa: CASSPSRSETQYF; d_call: .; v_call: TRBV18; j_call: TRBJ2-5; clone_size: .
cdr3_nt: TGTGCCAGCAAACGGTTCCGGTTCGCGAACACCGGGGAGCTGTTTTTT; cdr3_aa: CASKRFRFANTGELFF; d_call: .; v_call: TRBV28; j_call: TRBJ2-2; clone_size: .
cdr3_nt: TGTGCCAGCGGTTCGGGTCCGGAGGGCAGTCAGCCCCAGCATTTT; cdr3_aa: CASGSGPEGSQPQHF; d_call: .; v_call: TRBV7-8; j_call: TRBJ1-5; clone_size: .
cdr3_nt: TGCGCCAGCAGCTTGGGAGGGGGCCAAGAGACCCAGTACTTC; cdr3_aa: CASSLGGGQETQYF; d_call: .; v_call: TRBV5-1; j_call: TRBJ2-5; clone_size: .
cdr3_nt: TGCGCCAGCAGCTTTCCCGGGACAGGAGCCGCTAACTATGGCTACACCTTC; cdr3_aa: CASSFPGTGAANYGYTF; d_call: TRBD1; v_call: TRBV5-1; j_call: TRBJ1-2; clone_size: .
cdr3_nt: TGTGCCAGCTCACAAGGGCAGGGAAACTATGGCTACACCTTC; cdr3_aa: CASSQGQGNYGYTF; d_call: .; v_call: TRBV18; j_call: TRBJ1-2; clone_size: .
cdr3_nt: TGTGCCAGCAGTGGGGACTCGACGACCTACGAGCAGTACTTC; cdr3_aa: CASSGDSTTYEQYF; d_call: .; v_call: TRBV2; j_call: TRBJ2-7; clone_size: .
cdr3_nt: TGTGCCAGCAGCGTAGAGGTTAGCGGGGACCCTATCGGGGAGCTGTTTTTT; cdr3_aa: CASSVEVSGDPIGELFF; d_call: TRBD2; v_call: TRBV9; j_call: TRBJ2-2; clone_size: .
cdr3_nt: TGTGCCAGCAGCTTAGATGGCGCAGGGGGCATGAACACTGAAGCTTTCTTT; cdr3_aa: CASSLDGAGGMNTEAFF; d_call: TRBD1; v_call: TRBV11-3; j_call: TRBJ1-1; clone_size: .
cdr3_nt: TGCGCCAGCAGCAGCCGACAGGGGGGAGACGGAAAACTGTTTTTT; cdr3_aa: CASSSRQGGDGKLFF; d_call: TRBD1; v_call: TRBV4-1; j_call: TRBJ1-4; clone_size: .
cdr3_nt: TGTGCCAGCAGTGGCTCTACCGGGCCCTACAATGAGCAGTACTTC; cdr3_aa: CASSGSTGPYNEQYF; d_call: .; v_call: TRBV6-5; j_call: TRBJ2-5; clone_size: .
cdr3_nt: TGTGCCAGCAGCCGGGGTGGACCTAATGAAAAACTGTTTTTT; cdr3_aa: CASSRGGPNEKLFF; d_call: .; v_call: TRBV5-5; j_call: TRBJ1-4; clone_size: .
cdr3_nt: TGTGCCAGCAGTTTTGCTGGAGCCACAGATACGCAGTATTTT; cdr3_aa: CASSFAGATDTQYF; d_call: .; v_call: TRBV28; j_call: TRBJ2-3; clone_size: .
cdr3_nt: TGTGCCAGCAGCTTACTAGGACGGATGAACACTGAAGCTTTCTTT; cdr3_aa: CASSLLGRMNTEAFF; d_call: .; v_call: TRBV7-8; j_call: TRBJ1-1; clone_size: .
cdr3_nt: TGTGCCAGCAGTGAATTTTCGAAAAACATTCAGTACTTC; cdr3_aa: CASSEFSKNIQYF; d_call: .; v_call: TRBV25-1; j_call: TRBJ2-4; clone_size: .
cdr3_nt: TGCGCCAGCAGCTTGGTGGGTCGGCAAGAGACCCAGTACTTC; cdr3_aa: CASSLVGRQETQYF; d_call: .; v_call: TRBV5-1; j_call: TRBJ2-5; clone_size: .
cdr3_nt: TGTGCCAGCAGCCCGAGTGGCAGCCCGGAGCAGTACTTC; cdr3_aa: CASSPSGSPEQYF; d_call: .; v_call: TRBV11-3; j_call: TRBJ2-7; clone_size: .
cdr3_nt: TGTGCCAGCACCCCGGGACATCGGTGGGAAAAACTGTTTTTT; cdr3_aa: CASTPGHRWEKLFF; d_call: .; v_call: TRBV28; j_call: TRBJ1-4; clone_size: .
cdr3_nt: TGTGCCAGCAGTTTAAGCCGGGACAGAGTCTACACCTTC; cdr3_aa: CASSLSRDRVYTF; d_call: TRBD1; v_call: TRBV28; j_call: TRBJ1-2; clone_size: once
cdr3_nt: TGCGCCAGCCGAGAACAGGGGGATCAGCCCCAGCATTTT; cdr3_aa: CASREQGDQPQHF; d_call: TRBD1; v_call: TRBV5-1; j_call: TRBJ1-5; clone_size: .
cdr3_nt: TGTGCCAGCAGTTTAGCAACAGGGTATTTCGGCTACACCTTC; cdr3_aa: CASSLATGYFGYTF; d_call: .; v_call: TRBV28; j_call: TRBJ1-2; clone_size: .
cdr3_nt: TGTGCCAGCAGTCCCCTCCAAAGGACGGGCAACTATGGCTACACCTTC; cdr3_aa: CASSPLQRTGNYGYTF; d_call: .; v_call: TRBV27; j_call: TRBJ1-2; clone_size: .
cdr3_nt: TGTGCCAGCGGTCGACAGGGGGCCTACGAGCAGTACTTC; cdr3_aa: CASGRQGAYEQYF; d_call: TRBD1; v_call: TRBV28; j_call: TRBJ2-7; clone_size: .
cdr3_nt: TGTGCCAGCAGTTTATCCGCAACCGGGACAGGGATTGAAGCTTTCTTT; cdr3_aa: CASSLSATGTGIEAFF; d_call: TRBD1; v_call: TRBV27; j_call: TRBJ1-1; clone_size: .
cdr3_nt: TGCACCAGCAGCCAACGAGCTAGCCGGTACACCGGGGAGCTGTTTTTT; cdr3_aa: CTSSQRASRYTGELFF; d_call: .; v_call: TRBV1; j_call: TRBJ2-2; clone_size: few
cdr3_nt: TGCGCCAGCAGCTTGGGTAGGGGAGAGACCCAGTACTTC; cdr3_aa: CASSLGRGETQYF; d_call: .; v_call: TRBV5-1; j_call: TRBJ2-5; clone_size: .
cdr3_nt: TGTGCCAGCAGTTTATCGAGGTACTCGGAGCTGTTTTTT; cdr3_aa: CASSLSRYSELFF; d_call: .; v_call: TRBV27; j_call: TRBJ2-2; clone_size: .
cdr3_nt: TGTGCCAGCAGTCAAATAGGGAAGTTAGGGGAGGTACACGGAGATACGCAGTATTTT; cdr3_aa: CASSQIGKLGEVHGDTQYF; d_call: .; v_call: TRBV28; j_call: TRBJ2-3; clone_size: .
cdr3_nt: TGTGCCAGTAGTATAGGTGGGGGAGGCAAAAACATTCAGTACTTC; cdr3_aa: CASSIGGGGKNIQYF; d_call: .; v_call: TRBV19; j_call: TRBJ2-4; clone_size: .
cdr3_nt: TGTGCCATCAGTGAGTCCTCGGAGAGGACAGGGGCGGTGTACTTC; cdr3_aa: CAISESSERTGAVYF; d_call: TRBD1; v_call: TRBV10-3; j_call: TRBJ2-4; clone_size: .
cdr3_nt: TGTGCCAGCAGTCCCCTTAGACCAACTGGCACAGATACGCAGTATTTT; cdr3_aa: CASSPLRPTGTDTQYF; d_call: .; v_call: TRBV28; j_call: TRBJ2-3; clone_size: .
cdr3_nt: TGTGCCAGCAGCCCGGGGAGTAGCTCTGGGGCCAACGTCCTGACTTTC; cdr3_aa: CASSPGSSSGANVLTF; d_call: .; v_call: TRBV7-2; j_call: TRBJ2-6; clone_size: .
cdr3_nt: TGTGCCAGCAGTGAACGGGCCGAGGGCGAGCAGTACTTC; cdr3_aa: CASSERAEGEQYF; d_call: .; v_call: TRBV2; j_call: TRBJ2-7; clone_size: .
cdr3_nt: TGTGCCTGGAACGGAGCGGGGAACACAGATACGCAGTATTTT; cdr3_aa: CAWNGAGNTDTQYF; d_call: TRBD2; v_call: TRBV30; j_call: TRBJ2-3; clone_size: .
cdr3_nt: TGTGCCAGCAGCGCGACATTCAGCGAGCAGTACTTC; cdr3_aa: CASSATFSEQYF; d_call: .; v_call: TRBV7-2; j_call: TRBJ2-7; clone_size: .
cdr3_nt: TGTGCCAGTAAACGAGGGGAGACCCAGTACTTC; cdr3_aa: CASKRGETQYF; d_call: .; v_call: TRBV6-5; j_call: TRBJ2-5; clone_size: .
cdr3_nt: TGCGCCAGCAGCCCGGGGGGTCGAGCGGGAGGAGTGGCAGATACGCAGTATTTT; cdr3_aa: CASSPGGRAGGVADTQYF; d_call: TRBD2; v_call: TRBV5-1; j_call: TRBJ2-3; clone_size: .
cdr3_nt: TGTGCCAGCAGCTTGACTAGTTGGGAGCAGTACTTC; cdr3_aa: CASSLTSWEQYF; d_call: .; v_call: TRBV7-9; j_call: TRBJ2-7; clone_size: .
cdr3_nt: TGTGCCAGCAGTTACTCTTTCGGGGGAGGTACCTACGAGCAGTACTTC; cdr3_aa: CASSYSFGGGTYEQYF; d_call: .; v_call: TRBV6-5; j_call: TRBJ2-7; clone_size: once
cdr3_nt: TGTGCCAGCAGTGCCGGGGAGCTGTTTTTT; cdr3_aa: CASSAGELFF; d_call: .; v_call: TRBV2; j_call: TRBJ2-2; clone_size: once
cdr3_nt: TGTGCCAGCAGCTTACTTAGAAATGAGCAGTTCTTC; cdr3_aa: CASSLLRNEQFF; d_call: .; v_call: TRBV7-8; j_call: TRBJ2-1; clone_size: .
cdr3_nt: TGTGCCAGCTCACTTACTGTCGGGGACTATGGCTACACCTTC; cdr3_aa: CASSLTVGDYGYTF; d_call: .; v_call: TRBV18; j_call: TRBJ1-2; clone_size: .
cdr3_nt: TGCGCCAGCAGCTTGGTTAGCGGGAGCGAGGAGGAGCAGTACTTC; cdr3_aa: CASSLVSGSEEEQYF; d_call: TRBD2; v_call: TRBV5-1; j_call: TRBJ2-7; clone_size: .
cdr3_nt: TGCGCCAGCAGCCAACTACTAGCGGGGAGCACAGATACGCAGTATTTT; cdr3_aa: CASSQLLAGSTDTQYF; d_call: TRBD2; v_call: TRBV5-1; j_call: TRBJ2-3; clone_size: .
cdr3_nt: TGCAGCGTGTGGCATTCAGAGACCCAGTACTTC; cdr3_aa: CSVWHSETQYF; d_call: .; v_call: TRBV29-1; j_call: TRBJ2-5; clone_size: .